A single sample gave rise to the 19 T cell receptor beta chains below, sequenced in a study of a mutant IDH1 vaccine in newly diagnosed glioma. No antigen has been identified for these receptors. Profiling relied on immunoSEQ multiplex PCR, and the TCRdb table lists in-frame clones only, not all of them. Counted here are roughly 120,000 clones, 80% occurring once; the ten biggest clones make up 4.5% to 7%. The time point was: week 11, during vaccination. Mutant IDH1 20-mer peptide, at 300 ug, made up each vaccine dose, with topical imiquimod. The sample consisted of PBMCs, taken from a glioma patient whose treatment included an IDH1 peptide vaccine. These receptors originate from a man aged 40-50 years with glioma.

The CDR3 loop is CASSDGTASGETQYF. The CDR3 bases are TGTGCCAGCAGCGACGGGACAGCCTCGGGGGAGACCCAGTACTTC. The chain has TRBV14 and TRBJ2-5, with 7 bases aligning to TRBD1. This CDR3 is built from 15 residues. J was trimmed by 5 bases and V by 5 bases; bases with no gene match: 11. Per the germline V gene, CDR1 is SGHDN and CDR2 is FVKESK.

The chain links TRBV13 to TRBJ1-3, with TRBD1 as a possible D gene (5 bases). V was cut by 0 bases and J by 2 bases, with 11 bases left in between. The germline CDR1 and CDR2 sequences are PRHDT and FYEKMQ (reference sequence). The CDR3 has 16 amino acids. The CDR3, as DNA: TGTGCCAGCAGCTTAGGAGCTGCAGGGACTGGAAACACCATATATTTT. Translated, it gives CASSLGAAGTGNTIYF.

The CDR3 sequence is CASSYNTDTQYF. CDR3 DNA sequence: TGTGCCAGCAGCTATAACACAGATACGCAGTATTTT. The gene calls are TRBV7-2 and TRBJ2-3; D remains ambiguous. The CDR3 has 12 amino acids. Trimming shortened V by 4 bases and J by 2 bases, and 4 bases separated the two germline ends. Germline V gene sequence: CDR1 SGHTA, CDR2 FQGNSA.

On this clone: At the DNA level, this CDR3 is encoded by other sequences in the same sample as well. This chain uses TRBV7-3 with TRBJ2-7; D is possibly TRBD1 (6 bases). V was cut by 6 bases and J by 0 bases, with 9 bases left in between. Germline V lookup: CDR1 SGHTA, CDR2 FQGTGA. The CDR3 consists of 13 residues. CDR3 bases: TGTGCCAGCAGTCGGGACAACTCCTACGAGCAGTACTTC. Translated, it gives CASSRDNSYEQYF.

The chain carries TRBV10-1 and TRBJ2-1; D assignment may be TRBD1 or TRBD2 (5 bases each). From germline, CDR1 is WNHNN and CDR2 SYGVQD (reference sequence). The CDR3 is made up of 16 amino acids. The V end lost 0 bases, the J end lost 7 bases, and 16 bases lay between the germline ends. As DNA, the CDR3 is TGCGCCAGCAGTGAGTCTGGGACGCCGAGGACTAATGAGCAGTTCTTC. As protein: CASSESGTPRTNEQFF.

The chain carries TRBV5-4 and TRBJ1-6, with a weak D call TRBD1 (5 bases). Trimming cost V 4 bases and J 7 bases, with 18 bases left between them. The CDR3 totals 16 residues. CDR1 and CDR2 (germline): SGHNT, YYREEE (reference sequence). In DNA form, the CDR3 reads TGTGCCAGCAGCGGGGGACTCCCATGGAAAAATTCACCCCTCCACTTT. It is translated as CASSGGLPWKNSPLHF.

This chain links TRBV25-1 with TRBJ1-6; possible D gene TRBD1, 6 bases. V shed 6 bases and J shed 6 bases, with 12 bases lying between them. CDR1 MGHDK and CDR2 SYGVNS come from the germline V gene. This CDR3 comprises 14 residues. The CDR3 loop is CASRGGSTNSPLHF. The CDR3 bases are TGTGCCAGCAGAGGGGGGTCTACTAATTCACCCCTCCACTTT.

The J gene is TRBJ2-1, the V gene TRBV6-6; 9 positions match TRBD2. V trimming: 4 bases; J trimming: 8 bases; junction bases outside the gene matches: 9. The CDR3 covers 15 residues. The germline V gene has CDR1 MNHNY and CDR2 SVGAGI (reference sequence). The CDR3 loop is CASSSSTSGRYEQFF. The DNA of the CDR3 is TGTGCCAGCAGTTCCTCTACTAGCGGGCGTTATGAGCAGTTCTTC.

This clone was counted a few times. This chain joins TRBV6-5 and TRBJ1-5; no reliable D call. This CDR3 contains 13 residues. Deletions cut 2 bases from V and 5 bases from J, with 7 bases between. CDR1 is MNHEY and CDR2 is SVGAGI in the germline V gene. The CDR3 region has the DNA TGTGCCAGCAGTTACAGCCGAGATCAGCCCCAGCATTTT. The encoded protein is CASSYSRDQPQHF.

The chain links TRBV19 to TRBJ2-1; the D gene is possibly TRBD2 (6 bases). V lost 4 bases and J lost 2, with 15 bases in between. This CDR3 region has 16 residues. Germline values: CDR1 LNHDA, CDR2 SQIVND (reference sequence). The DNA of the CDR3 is TGTGCCAGTAGTACGACTAGTAGGCGAGCCTACAATGAGCAGTTCTTC. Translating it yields CASSTTSRRAYNEQFF.

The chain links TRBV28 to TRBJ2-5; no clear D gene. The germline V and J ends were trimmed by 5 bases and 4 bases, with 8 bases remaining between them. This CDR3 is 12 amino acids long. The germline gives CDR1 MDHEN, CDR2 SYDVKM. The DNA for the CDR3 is TGTGCCAGCAGTGCCCATCCAGAGACCCAGTACTTC. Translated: CASSAHPETQYF.

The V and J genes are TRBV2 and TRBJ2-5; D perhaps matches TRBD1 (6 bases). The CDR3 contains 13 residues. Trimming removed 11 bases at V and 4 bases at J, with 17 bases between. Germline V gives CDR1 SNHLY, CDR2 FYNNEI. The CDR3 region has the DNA TGTGCCGGCCAGAGAAGGACAGCAGAGACCCAGTACTTC. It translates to CAGQRRTAETQYF.

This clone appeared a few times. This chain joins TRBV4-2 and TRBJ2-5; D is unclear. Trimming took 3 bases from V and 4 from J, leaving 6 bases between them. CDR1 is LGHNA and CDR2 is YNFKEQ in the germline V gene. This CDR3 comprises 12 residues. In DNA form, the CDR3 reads TGTGCCAGCAGCCAGCCATCAGAGACCCAGTACTTC. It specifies CASSQPSETQYF.

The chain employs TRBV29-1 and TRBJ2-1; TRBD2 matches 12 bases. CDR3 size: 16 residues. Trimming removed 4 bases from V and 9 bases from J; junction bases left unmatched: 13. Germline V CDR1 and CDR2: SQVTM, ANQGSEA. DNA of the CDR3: TGCAGCGTTGCCCCCTCACTAGCGGGGGGCGGGGGTGAGCAGTTCTTC. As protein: CSVAPSLAGGGGEQFF.

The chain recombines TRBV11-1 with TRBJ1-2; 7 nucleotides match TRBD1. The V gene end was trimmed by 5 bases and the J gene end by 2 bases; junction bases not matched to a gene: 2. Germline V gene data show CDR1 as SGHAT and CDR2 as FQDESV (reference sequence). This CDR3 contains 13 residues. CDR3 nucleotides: TGTGCCAGCAGCCCGACAGGGAACTATGGCTACACCTTC. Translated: CASSPTGNYGYTF.

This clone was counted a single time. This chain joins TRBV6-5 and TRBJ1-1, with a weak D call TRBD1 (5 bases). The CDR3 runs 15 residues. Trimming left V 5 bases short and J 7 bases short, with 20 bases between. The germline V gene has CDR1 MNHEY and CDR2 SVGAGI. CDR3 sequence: CASSPPGAKSGEAFF. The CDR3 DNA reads TGTGCCAGCAGTCCCCCCGGGGCGAAATCGGGTGAAGCTTTCTTT.

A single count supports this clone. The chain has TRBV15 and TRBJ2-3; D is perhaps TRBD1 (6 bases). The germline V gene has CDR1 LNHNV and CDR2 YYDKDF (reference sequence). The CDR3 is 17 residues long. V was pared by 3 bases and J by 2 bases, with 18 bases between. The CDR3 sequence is CATSSNRDIWATDTQYF. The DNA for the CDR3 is TGTGCCACCAGCAGTAACCGGGACATCTGGGCCACAGATACGCAGTATTTT.

For the CDR3, the DNA is TGCGCCAGCAGCGGAGGACAGGGTAGATGGGAGACCCAGTACTTC. Its translation: CASSGGQGRWETQYF. The genes are TRBV10-2 and TRBJ2-5; 8 bases align to TRBD1. V was pared by 6 bases and J by 5 bases, with 11 bases of the junction left unmatched. Germline assignment: CDR1 WSHSY and CDR2 SAAADI. The CDR3 covers 15 residues.

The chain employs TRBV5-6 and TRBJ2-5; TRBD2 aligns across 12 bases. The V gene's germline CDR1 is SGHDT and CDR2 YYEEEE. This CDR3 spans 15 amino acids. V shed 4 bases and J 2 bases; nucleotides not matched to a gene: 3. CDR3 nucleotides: TGTGCCAGCAGCCCCCTAGCGGGGGGGCAAGAGACCCAGTACTTC. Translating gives CASSPLAGGQETQYF.